The clone carrying this T cell receptor (beta chain) was detected only a few times. In building TCR beta libraries, iRepertoire HTBI primers were used together with Arm-PCR of CDR3 regions. Study processing details: Overall, samples carried some 67 TRBV and more than 13 TRBJ segments. MiXCR, run by TCRdb on the multiplex PCR reads, gives a single entry per CDR3 protein. These V and J calls originate from TCRdb's pipeline instead of the authors' own analysis. Here the sample spans nearly 350,000 distinct CDR3 sequences, roughly a fifth being singletons. Stated time point: persistent/refractory GD, antithyroid drugs over 5 years with positive TRAb. PBMC-extracted RNA yielded the TCR library. This entry comes from a study of regulatory T cells in long-lasting Graves disease. Germline-derived CDR1 and CDR2 are SGHTA and FQGNSA. The CDR3 has 17 amino acids. V shed 6 bases and J 1 base; nucleotides not matched to a gene: 13.

The clonotype originates from a female donor with Graves disease. The chain employs TRBV7-2 and TRBJ1-1; 8 bases agree with TRBD1. The material sequenced was peripheral blood mononuclear cells (PBMCs), taken when the disease was refractory, from a patient treated with antithyroid drugs. Here the CDR3 DNA reads TGTGCCAGCAGTCGATTCTTTAGGCAGGGGGCGAACACTGAAGCTTTCTTT. This gives the protein CASSRFFRQGANTEAFF.